This T cell receptor beta chain was observed in a study of cytomegalovirus exposure and HLA in healthy donors. The donors were healthy bone marrow donors. Although they were nominally healthy when sampled, donors likely had unrecorded immune exposures. CDR3 size: 13 residues. V lost 1 base and J lost 8; bases outside the gene matches: 1. Germline lookup yields CDR1 SGHTA and CDR2 FQGNSA. Notes on the study in general: Reports indicated that the classifier achieved high specificity and sensitivity in diagnosing cytomegalovirus status. A later analysis showed TCR association rates differing by HLA locus, peaking at DRB1 and lowest at HLA-C.

Primers for the PCR totalled 60 Vbeta and 13 Jbeta. Measured with immunoSEQ multiplex PCR; TCRdb has only the in-frame clones, and not every one. Among around 150,000 clones listed, just over 70% were seen once. Comment on this clone: The antigen is not known.

This sequence originates from a man between 18 and 35 years old in good health and CMV-seropositive. Sequenced input: PBMCs. The chain recombines TRBV7-2 with TRBJ1-1; 10 positions match TRBD1. The CDR3 coding sequence is TGTGCCAGCAGCTTAGGGACAGGGGGAGAAGCTTTCTTT. Its protein product is CASSLGTGGEAFF.